This T cell receptor beta chain was obtained from a study of cytomegalovirus exposure and HLA in healthy donors. TCRdb's copy holds only in-frame clones and misses some; the assay was immunoSEQ multiplex PCR. The table lists 200,000 to 300,000 clones, more than 75% of them singletons, with around 1.3% in the top ten. Germline assignment: CDR1 SEHNR and CDR2 FQNEAQ (reference sequence). The CDR3 is 14 residues long. The V and J ends lost 5 bases and 8 bases respectively, with 15 bases between them. The sequenced material came from PBMCs. This sequence joins TRBV7-9 and TRBJ1-4; D perhaps matches TRBD1 (6 bases). The TCR comes from a woman between 25 and 40 years old in good health and CMV-seropositive. CDR3 DNA sequence: TGTGCCAGCAGCCTTGGGGGGGCGAGGGAAAAACTGTTTTTT. It is translated as CASSLGGAREKLFF.